This T cell receptor beta chain stems from a study of cytomegalovirus exposure and HLA in healthy donors. Turning to this clone: Its matching antigen is unknown.

Notes on the study in general: Indistinguishability led to the exclusion of some V segments, TRBV6-2 and TRBV6-3 included. A later analysis linked a missense DCLRE1C variant to TCR beta V- and J-gene trimming.

Trimming took 6 bases from V and 1 from J, leaving 18 bases between them. The CDR3 has 15 residues. Germline V gene sequence: CDR1 SQVTM, CDR2 ANQGSEA. The PCR made use of 60 Vbeta and 13 Jbeta primers. Libraries were prepared by immunoSEQ multiplex PCR; TCRdb keeps only in-frame clonotypes and omits some of them. The repertoire holds around 90,000 clones, with 85% as singletons. This sequence joins TRBV29-1 and TRBJ1-1, with D tentatively TRBD1 (6 bases). The sample taken for sequencing was PBMCs. The sequence was obtained from a man between 35 and 55 years old in good health and CMV-seropositive. CDR3 nucleotides: TGCAGCGTAGGCAACAGGGCCTCAAAGAACACTGAAGCTTTCTTT. Residues: CSVGNRASKNTEAFF.